Following are 24 T cell receptor beta chains from one sample sequenced in a study of cytomegalovirus exposure and HLA in healthy donors. This PCR relied on a set of 60 Vbeta primers and 13 Jbeta primers. Sequencing was performed with immunoSEQ multiplex PCR; in TCRdb, only in-frame clones are kept and a portion is missing. The sample carries under 150,000 clones, about three quarters recorded once. The sequenced sample consisted of PBMCs. The receptors originated from a woman aged 40 to 50 in good health and CMV-seronegative.

The rearrangement joins TRBV28 to TRBJ2-7; maybe TRBD2 (5 bases). The CDR3 runs to 17 residues. From germline, CDR1 is MDHEN and CDR2 SYDVKM. V was trimmed by 3 bases and J by 3 bases, leaving 21 bases between them. The CDR3 DNA sequence: TGTGCCAGCAGTTTCCCGACTATGGGCGGGTCTCGCTACGAGCAGTACTTC. Its translation is CASSFPTMGGSRYEQYF.

V gene TRBV5-1 combines with J gene TRBJ1-4; TRBD1 aligns across 7 bases. Germline-derived CDR1 and CDR2 are SGHRS and YFSETQ. The V segment lost 0 bases and the J segment 10 bases; nucleotides outside the gene matches: 15. The CDR3 spans 17 residues. CDR3 nucleotide sequence: TGCGCCAGCAGCTTGGTTGGGACAGTTCCGGGTGTCGGAAAACTGTTTTTT. Translating it yields CASSLVGTVPGVGKLFF.

The count of this clone is one. The rearrangement links TRBV28 to TRBJ1-5; weak D call: TRBD1 (5 bases). The length of the CDR3 is 17 residues. Between the trimmed V and J ends, which lost 3 bases and 4 bases, there was a span of 19 bases. Germline loops: CDR1 MDHEN, CDR2 SYDVKM. The CDR3 loop is CASSFHGLTAQNQPQHF. CDR3 in DNA: TGTGCCAGCAGTTTTCACGGTCTGACAGCCCAAAATCAGCCCCAGCATTTT.

The chain joins TRBV4-2 to TRBJ2-7; 13 bases match TRBD2. CDR1 LGHNA and CDR2 YNFKEQ come from the germline V gene. The junction had 11 bases not matched to a gene; V was cut back by 4 bases and J by 2 bases. This CDR3 spans 18 amino acids. The CDR3 here is CASSPGWTSGSLTYEQYF. CDR3 coding DNA: TGTGCCAGCAGCCCCGGGTGGACTAGCGGGAGCCTTACCTACGAGCAGTACTTC.

V and J are TRBV4-3 and TRBJ2-7; no firm D call. Germline V gene lookup returns CDR1 LGHNA and CDR2 YSLEER. The CDR3 extends over 14 amino acids. Trimming shortened V by 1 base and J by 0 bases, and 7 bases separated the two germline ends. CDR3 protein: CASSQAPFSYEQYF. For the CDR3, the DNA is TGCGCCAGCAGCCAAGCCCCCTTCTCCTACGAGCAGTACTTC.

The chain combines TRBV11-3 with TRBJ2-1, with TRBD1 matching over 7 bases. V was pared by 5 bases and J by 8 bases, with 9 bases of the junction left unmatched. Per the germline V gene, CDR1 is SGHNT and CDR2 is YENEEA. The CDR3 runs to 14 residues. CDR3 nucleotide sequence: TGTGCCAGCAGCCCCCGGGACAGAGGCGATGAGCAGTTCTTC. It encodes CASSPRDRGDEQFF.

CDR3: CASSQEGLAGGHQETQYF. The CDR3 DNA is TGCGCCAGCAGCCAAGAGGGACTAGCGGGAGGACATCAAGAGACCCAGTACTTC. J is TRBJ2-5 and V is TRBV4-1; 15 positions match TRBD2. The CDR3 covers 18 residues. CDR1 is MGHRA and CDR2 is YSYEKL in the germline V gene. V gave up 0 bases and J gave up 2 bases; unmatched junction bases: 4.

The gene calls are TRBV28 and TRBJ2-7; 9 bases agree with TRBD1. There are 14 residues in the CDR3. The germline CDR1 and CDR2 sequences are MDHEN and SYDVKM. V gave up 4 bases and J gave up 3 bases; unmatched junction bases: 4. CDR3 bases: TGTGCCAGCAGTTGGGGACAGGGATTCTACGAGCAGTACTTC. Translation gives CASSWGQGFYEQYF. Complete variable domain (other parts from reference TRBV28 and TRBJ2-7): DVKVTQSSRYLVKRTGEKVFLECVQDMDHENMFWYRQDPGLGLRLIYFSYDVKMKEKGDIPEGYSVSREKKERFSLILESASTNQTSMYLCASSWGQGFYEQYFGPGTRLTVT.

The chain is built from TRBV19 and TRBJ1-2; 8 bases line up with TRBD1. V lost 5 bases and J lost 4; bases outside the gene matches: 6. Germline V gene data show CDR1 as LNHDA and CDR2 as SQIVND (reference sequence). The CDR3 is 14 amino acids. Written as DNA, the CDR3 is TGTGCCAGTAGTGTCGACAGGGGTTCCTATGGCTACACCTTC. The encoded protein is CASSVDRGSYGYTF.

J is TRBJ2-1 and V is TRBV7-2; possible D gene TRBD1, 5 bases. V lost 4 bases and J lost 4, with 11 bases in between. This CDR3 comprises 14 residues. Looked up from germline, CDR1 is SGHTA and CDR2 is FQGNSA. The CDR3 bases are TGTGCCAGCAGCTCCCGCGACAGTTACAATGAGCAGTTCTTC. This encodes CASSSRDSYNEQFF.

The chain carries TRBV6-5 and TRBJ2-1; D call uncertain. Trimming took off 7 bases at V and 4 bases at J, with 5 bases between the two ends. The germline gives CDR1 MNHEY, CDR2 SVGAGI. CDR3 length: 11 residues. CDR3 nucleotide sequence: TGTGCCAGCAACAATTACAATGAGCAGTTCTTC. Protein product: CASNNYNEQFF.

This sequence joins TRBV28 and TRBJ2-7; TRBD2 matches at 7 bases. The CDR3 runs 15 residues. Germline CDR1 is MDHEN and CDR2 is SYDVKM. V lost 4 bases, J lost 4 bases, and 10 bases stayed unmatched. The chain's CDR3 is CASSSASGLAYEQYF. DNA of the CDR3: TGTGCCAGCAGTTCGGCTAGCGGTCTAGCTTACGAGCAGTACTTC.

This chain connects TRBV5-4 to TRBJ1-3; 7 nucleotides align to TRBD1. The CDR3 extends over 19 amino acids. CDR1 is SGHNT, CDR2 YYREEE, per germline (reference sequence). The V gene end was trimmed by 0 bases and the J gene end by 0 bases; junction bases not matched to a gene: 12. CDR3 residues: CASSLGQGLSPLSGNTIYF. CDR3 coding DNA: TGTGCCAGCAGCTTGGGACAGGGCCTTTCACCACTCTCTGGAAACACCATATATTTT.

The rearrangement joins TRBV27 to TRBJ2-2; tentatively, D is TRBD2 (5 bases). The CDR3 totals 14 residues. CDR1 and CDR2 (germline): MNHEY, SMNVEV (reference sequence). The V gene lost 4 bases and the J gene lost 3 bases, with 9 bases spanning the gap. CDR3 sequence: CASSSSGHTGELFF. CDR3 sequence (DNA): TGTGCCAGCAGTTCCAGCGGTCACACCGGGGAGCTGTTTTTT.

The J gene is TRBJ2-7, the V gene TRBV5-6, with D possibly TRBD1 on 5 matching bases. Trimming took 5 bases from V and 3 from J, leaving 6 bases between them. The CDR3 is 11 residues long. Germline V gene data show CDR1 as SGHDT and CDR2 as YYEEEE. The CDR3 nucleotides are TGTGCCAGCAGTAGGGGCTACGAGCAGTACTTC. Residues: CASSRGYEQYF. The variable domain in full, completed from reference TRBV5-6 and TRBJ2-7, reads DAGVTQSPTHLIKTRGQQVTLRCSPKSGHDTVSWYQQALGQGPQFIFQYYEEEERQRGNFPDRFSGHQFPNYSSELNVNALLLGDSALYLCASSRGYEQYFGPGTRLTVT.

The V and J genes are TRBV4-3 and TRBJ2-7; 9 bases are shared with TRBD2. The V gene end was trimmed by 2 bases and the J gene end by 3 bases; junction bases not matched to a gene: 14. CDR1 and CDR2 (germline): LGHNA, YSLEER. The CDR3 covers 18 residues. The CDR3: CASSQQKREAPEDYEQYF. CDR3 coding DNA: TGCGCCAGCAGCCAACAGAAGCGGGAGGCTCCCGAGGACTACGAGCAGTACTTC.

The CDR3 here is CASSLAGSGGSYEQYF. The CDR3 bases are TGTGCCAGCAGCTTAGCGGGTAGCGGGGGCTCCTACGAGCAGTACTTC. J is TRBJ2-7 and V is TRBV11-1, with TRBD2 identical over 9 bases. Germline CDR1 is SGHAT and CDR2 is FQDESV (reference sequence). This CDR3 contains 16 residues. The J segment lost 0 bases and the V segment lost 0 bases, leaving 3 bases of the junction unmatched.

The chain carries TRBV9 and TRBJ1-2; D gene uncertain. The CDR3 spans 13 residues. The germline V and J ends were trimmed by 0 bases and 3 bases, with 6 bases remaining between them. Germline lookup yields CDR1 SGDLS and CDR2 YYNGEE. The CDR3 loop is CASSVGGDYGYTF. The CDR3 coding sequence is TGTGCCAGCAGCGTAGGTGGAGACTATGGCTACACCTTC. The full variable domain, completed using reference TRBV9 and TRBJ1-2, is DSGVTQTPKHLITATGQRVTLRCSPRSGDLSVYWYQQSLDQGLQFLIQYYNGEERAKGNILERFSAQQFPDLHSELNLSSLELGDSALYFCASSVGGDYGYTFGSGTRLTVV.

The chain carries TRBV9 and TRBJ2-1; possible D gene TRBD1, 6 bases. Germline assignment: CDR1 SGDLS and CDR2 YYNGEE. The V gene lost 4 bases and the J gene lost 3 bases, with 11 bases spanning the gap. There are 14 residues in the CDR3. CDR3 in amino acids: CASSPQGFYNEQFF. CDR3 bases: TGTGCCAGCAGCCCTCAGGGGTTCTACAATGAGCAGTTCTTC. The entire variable domain, with the rest obtained from reference TRBV9 and TRBJ2-1, is as follows: DSGVTQTPKHLITATGQRVTLRCSPRSGDLSVYWYQQSLDQGLQFLIQYYNGEERAKGNILERFSAQQFPDLHSELNLSSLELGDSALYFCASSPQGFYNEQFFGPGTRLTVL.

As for this clone: Other DNA sequences from this sample encode an identical CDR3 as well. The rearrangement uses TRBV7-2 and TRBJ1-1; 7 nucleotides line up with TRBD1. Germline CDR1 SGHTA, CDR2 FQGNSA. This CDR3 contains 14 residues. With 5 bases clipped from V and 5 bases from J, the junction kept 8 bases outside the gene matches. CDR3 in DNA: TGTGCCAGCAGCGTACCCAGGGGGTTAACTGAAGCTTTCTTT. It specifies CASSVPRGLTEAFF.

V usage is TRBV15 and J usage is TRBJ2-1, with 9 positions matching TRBD1. With 7 bases clipped from V and 8 bases from J, the junction kept 12 bases outside the gene matches. CDR1 and CDR2 from the germline V gene are LNHNV and YYDKDF (reference sequence). CDR3 length: 15 amino acids. CDR3 nucleotide sequence: TGTGCCACCATTGATAGGACAGGGGTCGGCGATGAGCAGTTCTTC. It yields the protein CATIDRTGVGDEQFF. The variable domain in full, with the rest retrieved from reference TRBV15 and TRBJ2-1, is DAMVIQNPRYQVTQFGKPVTLSCSQTLNHNVMYWYQQKSSQAPKLLFHYYDKDFNNEADTPDNFQSRRPNTSFCFLDIRSPGLGDTAMYLCATIDRTGVGDEQFFGPGTRLTVL.

The V call is TRBV6-1, the J call TRBJ2-1; D is perhaps TRBD1 (7 bases). Germline V lookup: CDR1 MNHNS, CDR2 SASEGT. The CDR3 contains 12 residues. The V gene lost 6 bases and the J gene lost 13 bases, with 16 bases spanning the gap. Written as DNA, the CDR3 is TGTGCCAGCAGGGAGGGGGCTCGCTATCAGTTCTTC. Translating gives CASREGARYQFF.

This sequence joins TRBV27 and TRBJ1-6; D ambiguous. Germline CDR1 reads MNHEY; CDR2 reads SMNVEV (reference sequence). Trimming took 2 bases from V and 2 from J, leaving 10 bases between them. This CDR3 has 16 residues. This CDR3 is CASSLQASTYNSPLHF. Here the CDR3 DNA reads TGTGCCAGCAGTTTACAGGCGTCTACCTATAATTCACCCCTCCACTTT.

Note on this clone: Its ends do not fully match the called genes, so a read error is possible. The chain couples TRBV7-7 to TRBJ1-5; D is unclear. Germline values: CDR1 SSHAT, CDR2 FNYEAQ (reference sequence). The length of the CDR3 is 13 residues. DNA of the CDR3: TGTGCTAGCAGCTTAGATGAGGGACAGCCCCAGCATTTT. It encodes CASSLDEGQPQHF.